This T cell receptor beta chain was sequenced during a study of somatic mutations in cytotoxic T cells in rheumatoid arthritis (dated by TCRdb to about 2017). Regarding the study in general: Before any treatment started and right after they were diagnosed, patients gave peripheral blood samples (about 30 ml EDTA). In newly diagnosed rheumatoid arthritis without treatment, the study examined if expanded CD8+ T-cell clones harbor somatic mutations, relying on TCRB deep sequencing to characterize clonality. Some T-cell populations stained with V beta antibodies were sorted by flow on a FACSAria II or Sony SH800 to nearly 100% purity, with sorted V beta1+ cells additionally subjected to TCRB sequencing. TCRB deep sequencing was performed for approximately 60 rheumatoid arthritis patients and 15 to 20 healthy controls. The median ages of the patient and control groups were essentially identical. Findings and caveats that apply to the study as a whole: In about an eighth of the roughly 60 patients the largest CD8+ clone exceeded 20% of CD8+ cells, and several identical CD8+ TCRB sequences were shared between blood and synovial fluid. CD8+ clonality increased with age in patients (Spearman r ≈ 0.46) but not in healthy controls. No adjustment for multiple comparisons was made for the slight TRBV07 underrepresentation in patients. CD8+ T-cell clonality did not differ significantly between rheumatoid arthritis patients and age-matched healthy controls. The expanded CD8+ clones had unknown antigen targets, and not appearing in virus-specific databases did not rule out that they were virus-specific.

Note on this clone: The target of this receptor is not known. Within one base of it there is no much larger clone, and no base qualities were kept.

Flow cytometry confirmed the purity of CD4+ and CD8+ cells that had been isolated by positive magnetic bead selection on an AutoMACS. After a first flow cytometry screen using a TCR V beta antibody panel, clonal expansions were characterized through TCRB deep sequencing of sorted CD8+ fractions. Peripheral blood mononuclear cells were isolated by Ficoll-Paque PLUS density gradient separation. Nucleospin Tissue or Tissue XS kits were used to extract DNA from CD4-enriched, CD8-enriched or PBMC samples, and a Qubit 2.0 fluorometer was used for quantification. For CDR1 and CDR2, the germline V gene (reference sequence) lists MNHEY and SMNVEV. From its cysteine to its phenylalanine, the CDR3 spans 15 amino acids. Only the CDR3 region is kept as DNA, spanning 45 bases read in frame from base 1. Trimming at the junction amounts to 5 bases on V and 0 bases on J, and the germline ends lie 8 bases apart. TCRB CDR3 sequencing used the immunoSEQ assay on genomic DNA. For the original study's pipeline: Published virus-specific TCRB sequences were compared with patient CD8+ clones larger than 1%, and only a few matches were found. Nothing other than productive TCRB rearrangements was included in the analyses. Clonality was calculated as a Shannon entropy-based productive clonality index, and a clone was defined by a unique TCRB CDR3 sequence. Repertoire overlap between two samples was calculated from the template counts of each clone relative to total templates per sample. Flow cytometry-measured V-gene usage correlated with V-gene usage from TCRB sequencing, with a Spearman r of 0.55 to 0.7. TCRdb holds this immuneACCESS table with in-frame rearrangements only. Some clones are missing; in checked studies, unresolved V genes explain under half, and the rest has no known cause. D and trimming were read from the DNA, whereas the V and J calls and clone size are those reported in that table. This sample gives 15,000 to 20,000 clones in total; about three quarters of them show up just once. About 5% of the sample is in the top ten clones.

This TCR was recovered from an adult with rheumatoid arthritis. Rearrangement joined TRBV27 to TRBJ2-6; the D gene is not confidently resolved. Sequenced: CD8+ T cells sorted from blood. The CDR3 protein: CASSIDNSGANVLTF. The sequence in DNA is TGTGCCAGCAGTATAGACAACTCTGGGGCCAACGTCCTGACTTTC. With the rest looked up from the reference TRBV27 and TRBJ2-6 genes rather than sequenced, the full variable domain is EAQVTQNPRYLITVTGKKLTVTCSQNMNHEYMSWYRQDPGLGLRQIYYSMNVEVTDKGDVPEGYKVSRKEKRNFPLILESPSPNQTSLYFCASSIDNSGANVLTFGAGSRLTVL.